This T cell receptor beta chain was sequenced during a study of T cells after yellow fever vaccination. This clonotype has at least ten counts. Synthesis of TCR cDNA relied on 5'RACE template switching, which attached a universal primer site and UMIs. Each CDR3 protein is one row after TCRdb ran MiXCR on the 5' RACE reads. The data contain some 100,000 distinct CDR3 sequences, 5.5% to 8% of them singletons. The CDR3 length is 13 residues. V lost 6 bases, J lost 8 bases, and 14 bases lay in between. Sequenced here: CD4+ T cells sorted from PBMCs, sampled about 41 days after the first yellow fever vaccination. This chain links TRBV12-3 or TRBV12-4 with TRBJ1-5; D not resolved. This TCR was recovered from a man aged 18 to 29 who received the YFV17D yellow fever vaccine. CDR3 nucleotide sequence: TGTGCCAGCAGCCTTCTCAGGATGAAGCCCCAGCATTTT. This encodes CASSLLRMKPQHF.